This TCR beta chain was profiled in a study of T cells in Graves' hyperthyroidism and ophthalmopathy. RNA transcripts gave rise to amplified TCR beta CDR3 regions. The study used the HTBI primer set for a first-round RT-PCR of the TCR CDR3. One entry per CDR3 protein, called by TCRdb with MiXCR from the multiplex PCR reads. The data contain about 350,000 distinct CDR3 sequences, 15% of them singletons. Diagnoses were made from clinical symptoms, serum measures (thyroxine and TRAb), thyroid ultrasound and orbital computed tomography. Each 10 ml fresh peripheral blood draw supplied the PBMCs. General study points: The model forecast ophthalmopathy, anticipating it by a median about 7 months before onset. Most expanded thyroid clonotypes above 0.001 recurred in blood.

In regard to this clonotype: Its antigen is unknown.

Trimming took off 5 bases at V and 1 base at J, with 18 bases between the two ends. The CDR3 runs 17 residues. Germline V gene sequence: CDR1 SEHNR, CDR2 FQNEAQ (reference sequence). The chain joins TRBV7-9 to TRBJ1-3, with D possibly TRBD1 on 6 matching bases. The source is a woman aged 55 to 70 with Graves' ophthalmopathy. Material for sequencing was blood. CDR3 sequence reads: CASSPPGGGASGNTIYF. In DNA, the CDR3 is TGTGCCAGCAGCCCCCCGGGGGGGGGCGCTTCTGGAAACACCATATATTTT. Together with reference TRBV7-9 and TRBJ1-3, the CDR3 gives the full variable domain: DTGVSQNPRHKITKRGQNVTFRCDPISEHNRLYWYRQTLGQGPEFLTYFQNEAQLEKSRLLSDRFSAERPKGSFSTLEIQRTEQGDSAMYLCASSPPGGGASGNTIYFGEGSWLTVV.